The entry that follows covers one T cell receptor beta chain sequence. Its antigen remains unidentified. This record comes from a study of cytomegalovirus exposure and HLA in healthy donors. Study-level background: In an early release, HLA-typed donors contributed tens of millions of unique TCR sequences. Study findings and constraints: Per a later analysis, 15,000 to 20,000 TCR beta sequences showed association with HLA alleles at 0.05 false discovery rate. Presence/absence analyses rested on an assumption that sequencing depth was roughly uniform across donors. Rare TCR sequences predominated, though certain public TCRs were found in many donors.

The primer mix had 60 Vbeta and 13 Jbeta primers. Repertoires were generated with immunoSEQ multiplex PCR, while TCRdb's copy carries only in-frame clones and drops some. The table records around 180,000 clones, roughly 77% of them present only once. The ends lost 6 bases at V and 0 bases at J; junction bases unmatched: 6. The germline V gene encodes CDR1 MNHNS and CDR2 SASEGT. The CDR3 length is 15 residues. This sequence was found in a woman between 50 and 59 years old in good health and CMV-seronegative. Specimen: PBMCs. The chain employs TRBV6-1 and TRBJ2-7; 9 bases agree with TRBD2. CDR3 nucleotide sequence: TGTGCCAGCAGAAATAGCGGGGGACACTCCTACGAGCAGTACTTC. This codes for CASRNSGGHSYEQYF.